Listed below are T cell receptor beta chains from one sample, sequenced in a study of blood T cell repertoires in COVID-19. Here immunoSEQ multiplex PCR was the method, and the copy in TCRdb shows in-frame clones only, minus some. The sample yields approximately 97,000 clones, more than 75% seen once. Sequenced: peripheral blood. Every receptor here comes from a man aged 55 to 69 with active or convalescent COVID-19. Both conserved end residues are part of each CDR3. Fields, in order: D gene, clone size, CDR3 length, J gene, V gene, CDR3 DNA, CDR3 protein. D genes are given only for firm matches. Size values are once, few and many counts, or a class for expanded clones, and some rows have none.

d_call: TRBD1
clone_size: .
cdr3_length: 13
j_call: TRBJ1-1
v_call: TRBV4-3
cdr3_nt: TGCGCCAGCAGCCCCTCCGGGACAGGTGAAGCTTTCTTT
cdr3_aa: CASSPSGTGEAFF

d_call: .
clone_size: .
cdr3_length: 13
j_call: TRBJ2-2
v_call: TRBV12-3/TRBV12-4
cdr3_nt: TGTGCCAGCAGACCGGGAGTGGCCGGGGAGCTGTTTTTT
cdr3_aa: CASRPGVAGELFF

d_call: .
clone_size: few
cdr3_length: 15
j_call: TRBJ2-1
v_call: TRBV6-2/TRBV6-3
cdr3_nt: TGTGCCAGCAGTCGGGCGGGACCCACCTACAATGAGCAGTTCTTC
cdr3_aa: CASSRAGPTYNEQFF

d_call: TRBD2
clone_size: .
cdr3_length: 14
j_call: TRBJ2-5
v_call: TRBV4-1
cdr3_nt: TGCGCCAGCAGCCAGGGACTAGGACAAGAGACCCAGTACTTC
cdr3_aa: CASSQGLGQETQYF

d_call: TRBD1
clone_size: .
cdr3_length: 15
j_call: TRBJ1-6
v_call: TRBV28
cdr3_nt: TGTGCCAGCAGTTTAATATTGGGACAGGGCTCACCCCTCCACTTT
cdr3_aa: CASSLILGQGSPLHF

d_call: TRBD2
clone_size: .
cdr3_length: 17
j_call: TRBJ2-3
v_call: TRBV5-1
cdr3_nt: TGCGCCAGCAGCTTGACTAGCGGGAGGGCCGGGACAGATACGCAGTATTTT
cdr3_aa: CASSLTSGRAGTDTQYF

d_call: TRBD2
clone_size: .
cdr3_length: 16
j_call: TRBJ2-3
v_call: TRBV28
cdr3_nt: TGTGCCAGCAGTTCGGCGGGACTAGCGGGAAAAGATACGCAGTATTTT
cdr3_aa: CASSSAGLAGKDTQYF

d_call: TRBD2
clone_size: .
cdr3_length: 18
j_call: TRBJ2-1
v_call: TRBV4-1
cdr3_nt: TGCGCCAGCAGCCAAGAAGAAGCGGGAGGAGGGATTTACAATGAGCAGTTCTTC
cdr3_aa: CASSQEEAGGGIYNEQFF

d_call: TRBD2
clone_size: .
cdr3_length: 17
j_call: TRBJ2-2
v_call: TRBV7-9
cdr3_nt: TGTGCCAGCAGCTTGAGAACTAGCCGGGCGGGGGACGGGGAGCTGTTTTTT
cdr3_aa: CASSLRTSRAGDGELFF

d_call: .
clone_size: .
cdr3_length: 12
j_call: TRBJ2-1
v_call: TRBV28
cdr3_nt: TGTGCCAGCAGTCTAGAGATAGGTGAGCAGTTCTTC
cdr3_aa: CASSLEIGEQFF

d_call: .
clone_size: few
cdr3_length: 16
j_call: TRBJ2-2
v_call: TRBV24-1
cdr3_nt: TGTGCCACCAGTGATTTAACTAAGGCGGGCACCGGGGAGCTGTTTTTT
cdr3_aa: CATSDLTKAGTGELFF

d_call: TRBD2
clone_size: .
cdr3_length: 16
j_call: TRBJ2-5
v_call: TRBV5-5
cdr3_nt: TGTGCCAGCAGTCACGGACTAGCGGGAGCTCGGGAGACCCAGTACTTC
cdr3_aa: CASSHGLAGARETQYF

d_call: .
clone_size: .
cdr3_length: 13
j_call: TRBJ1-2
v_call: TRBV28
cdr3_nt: TGTGCCAGCAGTCCCCCCGGTCACTATGGCTACACCTTC
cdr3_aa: CASSPPGHYGYTF

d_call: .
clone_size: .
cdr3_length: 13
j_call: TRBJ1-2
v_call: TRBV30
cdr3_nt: TGTGCCTGGAATCAGGGTTTCGATAGTGGCTACACCTTC
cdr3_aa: CAWNQGFDSGYTF

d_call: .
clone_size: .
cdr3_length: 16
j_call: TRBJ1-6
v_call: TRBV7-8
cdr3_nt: TGTGCCAGCAGCTTAGTCTCGGGGGGCTGGAATTCACCCCTCCACTTT
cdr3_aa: CASSLVSGGWNSPLHF

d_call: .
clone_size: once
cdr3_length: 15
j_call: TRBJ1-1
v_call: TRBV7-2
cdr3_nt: TGTGCCAGCAGCTCCGGCGACCGGGGGAGCACTGAAGCTTTCTTT
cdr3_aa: CASSSGDRGSTEAFF

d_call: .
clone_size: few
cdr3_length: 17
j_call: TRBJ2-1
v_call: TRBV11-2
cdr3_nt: TGTGCCAGCAGCACTCCACCAGGAGGGACCCGGAGGGGTGAGCAGTTCTTC
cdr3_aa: CASSTPPGGTRRGEQFF

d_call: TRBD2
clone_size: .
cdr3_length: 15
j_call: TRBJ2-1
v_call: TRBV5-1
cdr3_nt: TGCGCCAGCAGCTTGACACTAGCGGGAGTGGGTGAGCAGTTCTTC
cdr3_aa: CASSLTLAGVGEQFF

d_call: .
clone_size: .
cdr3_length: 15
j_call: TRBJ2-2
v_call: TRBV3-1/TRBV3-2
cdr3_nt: TGTGCCAGCAGCCAAGTAAGCGGGCCCGCCGGGGAGCTGTTTTTT
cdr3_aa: CASSQVSGPAGELFF

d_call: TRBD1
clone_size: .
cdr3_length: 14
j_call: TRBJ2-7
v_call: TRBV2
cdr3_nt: TGTGCCAGCAGGGCGGGACAGGGTTCCTACGAGCAGTACTTC
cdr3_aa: CASRAGQGSYEQYF

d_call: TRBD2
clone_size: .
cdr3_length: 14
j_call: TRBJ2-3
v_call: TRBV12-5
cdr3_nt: TGTGCTAGTGGTCCGGGACTAGCGTCAGATACGCAGTATTTT
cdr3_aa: CASGPGLASDTQYF

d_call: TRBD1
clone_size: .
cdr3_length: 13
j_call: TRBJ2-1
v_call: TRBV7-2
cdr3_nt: TGTGCCAGCAGCTTGGACAGGAACAATGAGCAGTTCTTC
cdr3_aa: CASSLDRNNEQFF

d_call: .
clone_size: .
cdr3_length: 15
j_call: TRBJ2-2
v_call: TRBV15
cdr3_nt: TGTGCCACCAGCAGAGTAGGAGGGGACACCGGGGAGCTGTTTTTT
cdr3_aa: CATSRVGGDTGELFF

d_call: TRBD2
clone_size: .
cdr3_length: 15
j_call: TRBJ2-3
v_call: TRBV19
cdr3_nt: TGTGCCAGTAGTGCCACTAGCGGGGGAACAGATACGCAGTATTTT
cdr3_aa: CASSATSGGTDTQYF

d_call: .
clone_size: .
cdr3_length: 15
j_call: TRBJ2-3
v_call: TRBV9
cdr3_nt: TGTGCCAGCAGCGTATTCGGAGGGAAAGCAGATACGCAGTATTTT
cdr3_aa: CASSVFGGKADTQYF

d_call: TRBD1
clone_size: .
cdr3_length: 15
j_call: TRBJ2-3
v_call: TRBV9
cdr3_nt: TGTGCCAGCAGCGTAGGTAGGGGACAGACAGATACGCAGTATTTT
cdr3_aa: CASSVGRGQTDTQYF

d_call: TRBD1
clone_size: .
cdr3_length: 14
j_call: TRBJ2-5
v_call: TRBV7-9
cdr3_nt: TGTGCCAGCAGCTTATTGGGACAGCAAGAGACCCAGTACTTC
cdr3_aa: CASSLLGQQETQYF

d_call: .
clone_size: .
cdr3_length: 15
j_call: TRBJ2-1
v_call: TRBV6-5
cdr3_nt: TGTGCCAGCAGGGGATCAGGGAAGGGTTACAATGAGCAGTTCTTC
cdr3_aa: CASRGSGKGYNEQFF

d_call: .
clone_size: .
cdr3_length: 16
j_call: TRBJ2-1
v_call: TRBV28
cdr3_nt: TGTGCCAGCAGTTTAGCGGGGCGGACTGGTAACAATGAGCAGTTCTTC
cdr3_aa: CASSLAGRTGNNEQFF

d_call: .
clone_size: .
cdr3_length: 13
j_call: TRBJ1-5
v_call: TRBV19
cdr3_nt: TGTGCCAGTAGTCTTCGGGGTGTAGAGGCCCAGCATTTT
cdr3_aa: CASSLRGVEAQHF

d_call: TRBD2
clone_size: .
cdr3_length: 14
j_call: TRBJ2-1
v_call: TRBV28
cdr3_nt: TGTGCCAGCAGTCGGTCTAGCGGGCCCAATGAGCAGTTCTTC
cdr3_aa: CASSRSSGPNEQFF

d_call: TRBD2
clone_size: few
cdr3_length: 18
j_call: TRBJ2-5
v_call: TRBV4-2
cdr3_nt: TGTGCCAGCAGCCAAGAACTAGCGGGAGGGCCGAGACAAGAGACCCAGTACTTC
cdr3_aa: CASSQELAGGPRQETQYF

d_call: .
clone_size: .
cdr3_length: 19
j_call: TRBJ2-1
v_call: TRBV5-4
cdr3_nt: TGTGCCAGCATCAAACGGGGTAGCGCCCTTAGGAGCTCCTACAATGAGCAGTTCTTC
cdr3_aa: CASIKRGSALRSSYNEQFF

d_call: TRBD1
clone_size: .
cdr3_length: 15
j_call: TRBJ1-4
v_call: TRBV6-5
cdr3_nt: TGTGCCAGCAGTCCTGGGACAGGGGTCAATGAAAAACTGTTTTTT
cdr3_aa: CASSPGTGVNEKLFF

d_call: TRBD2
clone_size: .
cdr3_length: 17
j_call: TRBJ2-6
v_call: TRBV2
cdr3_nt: TGTGCCAGCAAGGAGGGAGGGTTGGTTTCTGGGGCCAACGTCCTGACTTTC
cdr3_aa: CASKEGGLVSGANVLTF

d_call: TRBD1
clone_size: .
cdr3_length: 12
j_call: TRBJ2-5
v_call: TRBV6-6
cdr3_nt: TGTGCCAGCGGACAGGGAAGAGAGACCCAGTACTTC
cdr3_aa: CASGQGRETQYF

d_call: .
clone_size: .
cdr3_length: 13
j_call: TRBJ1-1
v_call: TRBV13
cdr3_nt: TGTGCCAGCAGCTTAGAACAGAACACTGAAGCTTTCTTT
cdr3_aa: CASSLEQNTEAFF

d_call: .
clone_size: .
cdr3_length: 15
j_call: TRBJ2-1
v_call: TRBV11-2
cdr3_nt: TGTGCCAGCAGCTTAGCCCGGGAGACGAACAATGAGCAGTTCTTC
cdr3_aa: CASSLARETNNEQFF

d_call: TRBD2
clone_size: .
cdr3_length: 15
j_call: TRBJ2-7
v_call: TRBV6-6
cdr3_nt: TGTGCCAGCAGCTCCCCGGGACTAGCGGCTTACGAGCAGTACTTC
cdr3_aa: CASSSPGLAAYEQYF